The 28 T cell receptor beta chains below come from one sample, sequenced in a study of T cells in Graves' hyperthyroidism and ophthalmopathy. Using RNA transcripts as the source, TCR beta CDR3 regions were amplified. The HTBI primer set was used in a first-round RT-PCR of the TCR CDR3. TCRdb reprocessed the multiplex PCR reads with MiXCR, giving one entry per CDR3 protein. Among some 510,000 distinct CDR3 sequences listed, less than 25% were seen once. The source material was blood. The source is a young man with Graves' hyperthyroidism.

This clonotype was observed a handful of times. CDR3 nucleotide sequence: TGCAGTGCTAGAGGCCGGGACACCGGGGCCTACGAGCAGTACTTC. Its protein product is CSARGRDTGAYEQYF. The rearrangement uses TRBV20-1 and TRBJ2-7; possible D gene TRBD1, 6 bases. Germline V CDR1 and CDR2: DFQATT, SNEGSKA (reference sequence). Trimming took 1 base from V and 2 from J, leaving 15 bases between them. The CDR3 has 15 amino acids.

This clonotype appeared a single time. This could be a read error, since a much larger clone is one nucleotide away. Given the absence of the conserved phenylalanine or tryptophan at the CDR3 end, a read error is likely. The chain is built from TRBV2 and TRBJ2-6; D perhaps matches TRBD1 (6 bases). The CDR3 has 16 amino acids. V shed 5 bases and J shed 2 bases, with 13 bases lying between them. From germline, CDR1 is SNHLY and CDR2 FYNNEI. In nucleotides, the CDR3 is TGTGCCAGCAGTTTAACTGGGACACCTGGGGCCAACGTCCTGACTGTC. The encoded protein is CASSLTGTPGANVLTV.

This sequence joins TRBV27 and TRBJ2-7; TRBD1 is a possible D gene (5 bases). The germline CDR1 and CDR2 sequences are MNHEY and SMNVEV (reference sequence). There are 15 residues in the CDR3. Trimming removed 2 bases from V and 2 bases from J, with 13 bases in between. The DNA of the CDR3 is TGTGCCAGCAGTTTAAGGGCGTGGGGCCCCTACGAGCAGTACTTC. Its protein product is CASSLRAWGPYEQYF.

V gene TRBV6-1 combines with J gene TRBJ1-2, with unresolved D. The CDR3 length is 14 residues. Germline CDR1 MNHNS, CDR2 SASEGT. Trimming left V 2 bases short and J 2 bases short, with 9 bases between. CDR3 nucleotide sequence: TGTGCCAGCAGTGAACTTCACGGGAACTATGGCTACACCTTC. Its translation: CASSELHGNYGYTF.

This clonotype was detected ten times or more. The rearrangement uses TRBV6-1 and TRBJ1-2; D is perhaps TRBD1 (6 bases). Germline CDR1 reads MNHNS; CDR2 reads SASEGT. V was trimmed by 7 bases and J by 4 bases, leaving 16 bases between them. This CDR3 comprises 14 residues. CDR3 in amino acids: CASNPRTESYGYTF. CDR3 in DNA: TGTGCCAGCAATCCGAGGACAGAATCCTATGGCTACACCTTC.

The chain recombines TRBV6-4 with TRBJ2-7; TRBD2 aligns across 8 bases. J gave up 7 bases and V 7 bases, and 12 bases lay outside the gene matches. Germline V CDR1 and CDR2: MRHNA, SNTAGT. This CDR3 spans 14 amino acids. The CDR3 reads CASIWPEPGGEQYF. For the CDR3, the DNA is TGTGCCAGCATATGGCCCGAGCCGGGGGGGGAGCAGTACTTC.

This clonotype was counted many times. The rearrangement links TRBV11-2 to TRBJ1-2; D not certain. V lost 1 base to trimming and J lost 1 base, with 13 bases between them. Germline V gene lookup returns CDR1 SGHAT and CDR2 FQNNGV. The CDR3 length is 16 residues. The CDR3 DNA reads TGTGCCAGCAGCTTAGTATCAGGAGGCTTTAACTATGGCTACACCTTC. Its translation: CASSLVSGGFNYGYTF.

This clonotype was picked up a small number of times. This chain links TRBV7-8 with TRBJ1-6; TRBD1 aligns across 7 bases. Germline V CDR1 and CDR2: SGHVS, FQNEAQ. After removal of 5 bases from V and 9 bases from J, the junction contained 10 bases not matched to a gene. This CDR3 region has 15 residues. The CDR3 DNA follows: TGTGCCAGCAGCCTCATAGACAGGGTGGCTTCACCCCTCCACTTT. Translation: CASSLIDRVASPLHF.

The chain has TRBV12-3 or TRBV12-4 and TRBJ1-1; possible D gene TRBD1, 6 bases. The CDR3 spans 15 residues. Trimming removed 6 bases at V and 7 bases at J, with 21 bases between. In DNA, the CDR3 is TGTGCCAGCAGCCTGAAAGGACAGATAAGGTTTGAAGCTTTCTTT. Translation gives CASSLKGQIRFEAFF.

The rearrangement uses TRBV28 and TRBJ2-5, with D uncertain. The CDR3 sequence is 16 residues long. In germline, CDR1 is MDHEN, CDR2 SYDVKM. The germline V and J ends were trimmed by 5 bases and 0 bases, with 16 bases remaining between them. Here the CDR3 DNA reads TGTGCCAGCAGTGCCCCAATAGTGGGGTACCAAGAGACCCAGTACTTC. Residues: CASSAPIVGYQETQYF.

This clonotype was detected only a few times. The genes are TRBV2 and TRBJ2-7; perhaps TRBD1 as D (7 bases). V shed 4 bases and J shed 2 bases, with 15 bases lying between them. The CDR3 length is 15 residues. The germline V gene encodes CDR1 SNHLY and CDR2 FYNNEI. CDR3 nucleotide sequence: TGTGCCAGCAGTGGCTCAGGGGGACTTCCCTACGAGCAGTACTTC. This codes for CASSGSGGLPYEQYF.

This clonotype occurred many times. This chain joins TRBV5-1 and TRBJ1-1, with 9 bases fitting TRBD1. The germline V gene encodes CDR1 SGHRS and CDR2 YFSETQ. The CDR3 extends over 15 amino acids. The V segment lost 2 bases and the J segment 1 base; nucleotides outside the gene matches: 3. CDR3 residues: CASSFLQGANTEAFF. In DNA form, the CDR3 reads TGCGCCAGCAGCTTCCTACAGGGGGCGAACACTGAAGCTTTCTTT.

Ten or more counts support this clonotype. The chain recombines TRBV11-2 with TRBJ1-1; 8 bases agree with TRBD1. The germline V gene has CDR1 SGHAT and CDR2 FQNNGV. The CDR3 is 15 amino acids. V trimming: 5 bases; J trimming: 5 bases; junction bases outside the gene matches: 10. The CDR3 protein is CASSISGGARTEAFF. The CDR3 DNA reads TGTGCCAGCAGCATCTCAGGGGGCGCGAGGACTGAAGCTTTCTTT. The whole variable domain, remainder taken from reference TRBV11-2 and TRBJ1-1, is EAGVAQSPRYKIIEKRQSVAFWCNPISGHATLYWYQQILGQGPKLLIQFQNNGVVDDSQLPKDRFSAERLKGVDSTLKIQPAKLEDSAVYLCASSISGGARTEAFFGQGTRLTVV.

This clonotype was seen repeatedly, ten times or more. The chain combines TRBV19 with TRBJ2-7; 12 bases are a match to TRBD2. V dropped 7 bases and J dropped 3; count of bases not matched to a gene: 7. The CDR3 has 15 amino acids. CDR1 and CDR2 from the germline V gene are LNHDA and SQIVND (reference sequence). The CDR3 sequence: CASTATSGGHYEQYF. CDR3 coding DNA: TGTGCCAGTACCGCGACTAGCGGGGGCCACTACGAGCAGTACTTC. The full variable domain, completed using reference TRBV19 and TRBJ2-7, is DGGITQSPKYLFRKEGQNVTLSCEQNLNHDAMYWYRQDPGQGLRLIYYSQIVNDFQKGDIAEGYSVSREKKESFPLTVTSAQKNPTAFYLCASTATSGGHYEQYFGPGTRLTVT.

The sample holds many counts of this clonotype. V and J are TRBV2 and TRBJ2-7; TRBD1 matches 7 bases. This CDR3 contains 15 residues. Per germline, CDR1 SNHLY and CDR2 FYNNEI. The junction had 12 bases not matched to a gene; V was cut back by 7 bases and J by 3 bases. The CDR3 sequence is CASIEVDRANYEQYF. The CDR3 coding sequence is TGTGCCAGCATAGAGGTCGACAGGGCAAACTACGAGCAGTACTTC.

This clonotype appeared many times. The limits of the CDR3 on the DNA are not certain, so only TCRdb's listed CDR3 is given. CDR3 region: CASSLGTGQGSYEQYF. This chain joins TRBV28 and TRBJ2-7; the table assigns TRBD1, which was not confirmed against the DNA. From germline, CDR1 is MDHEN and CDR2 SYDVKM. The CDR3 contains 16 residues when both ends are counted.

V usage is TRBV19 and J usage is TRBJ1-1; D ambiguous. The germline V and J ends were trimmed by 9 bases and 1 base, with 18 bases remaining between them. CDR1 and CDR2 (germline): LNHDA, SQIVND (reference sequence). This CDR3 region has 15 residues. This chain's CDR3 is CASQFAGSPNTEAFF. The DNA for the CDR3 is TGTGCCAGCCAATTCGCCGGCAGTCCGAACACTGAAGCTTTCTTT. Full variable domain (missing parts from reference TRBV19 and TRBJ1-1): DGGITQSPKYLFRKEGQNVTLSCEQNLNHDAMYWYRQDPGQGLRLIYYSQIVNDFQKGDIAEGYSVSREKKESFPLTVTSAQKNPTAFYLCASQFAGSPNTEAFFGQGTRLTVV.

Comment on this clonotype: At one of its ends the junction is not consistent with the germline gene, which may arise from a read error. The rearrangement links TRBV20-1 to TRBJ1-1; 11 positions match TRBD1. Germline V gives CDR1 DFQATT, CDR2 SNEGSKA (reference sequence). This CDR3 region has 19 residues. For the CDR3, the DNA is TGCAGGGCTAGGCCTCCTGTTAGGACAGGGGGCGCTGAGTCCACTGAAGCTTTCTTT. Its protein is CRARPPVRTGGAESTEAFF.

Many counts were recorded for this clonotype. The chain uses TRBV19 and TRBJ2-2; no reliable D call. Trimming pared 3 bases from V and 1 base from J, leaving 9 bases between. Looked up from germline, CDR1 is LNHDA and CDR2 is SQIVND (reference sequence). CDR3 length: 15 residues. CDR3 sequence reads: CASSILDGNTGELFF. The CDR3 DNA is TGTGCCAGTAGTATTTTAGACGGGAACACCGGGGAGCTGTTTTTT.

Ten or more counts support this clonotype. The chain is built from TRBV28 and TRBJ1-1; 8 bases match TRBD1. The CDR3 is made up of 18 amino acids. Per the germline V gene, CDR1 is MDHEN and CDR2 is SYDVKM. Trimming took 2 bases from V and 5 from J; bases not matched to a gene: 16. CDR3 sequence (DNA): TGTGCCAGCAGTTTAAATAGGAGAGTGGCAGGGGGCGGAACTGAAGCTTTCTTT. This codes for CASSLNRRVAGGGTEAFF.

In this sample, this clonotype turned up many times. The chain employs TRBV15 and TRBJ1-2; D is uncertain. V lost 2 bases and J lost 3, with 4 bases in between. The CDR3 length is 12 residues. Germline V lookup: CDR1 LNHNV, CDR2 YYDKDF (reference sequence). The CDR3 region is CATSRSDYGYTF. In DNA form, the CDR3 reads TGTGCCACCAGCAGATCAGACTATGGCTACACCTTC. The whole variable domain, remainder taken from reference TRBV15 and TRBJ1-2, is DAMVIQNPRYQVTQFGKPVTLSCSQTLNHNVMYWYQQKSSQAPKLLFHYYDKDFNNEADTPDNFQSRRPNTSFCFLDIRSPGLGDTAMYLCATSRSDYGYTFGSGTRLTVV.

The rearrangement uses TRBV5-1 and TRBJ2-7, with D possibly being TRBD2 (6 bases). The CDR3 is made up of 13 amino acids. Trimming shortened V by 7 bases and J by 3 bases, and 14 bases separated the two germline ends. Germline loops: CDR1 SGHRS, CDR2 YFSETQ. The CDR3 sequence: CASVGGLGYEQYF. The CDR3 nucleotides are TGCGCCAGCGTGGGGGGTCTGGGCTACGAGCAGTACTTC.

As regards this clonotype: One junction end disagrees with the germline gene, perhaps due to a read error. The chain recombines TRBV4-2 with TRBJ1-2; the D is unclear. This CDR3 comprises 14 residues. Germline lookup yields CDR1 LGHNA and CDR2 YNFKEQ. The CDR3 is CACSQDWTHYGYTF. CDR3 DNA: TGTGCCTGCAGCCAAGACTGGACGCATTATGGCTACACCTTC.

The table lists this clonotype with a few counts. The V and J genes are TRBV19 and TRBJ2-2; D is ambiguous. V was shortened by 2 bases and J by 3 bases, with 4 bases between the two germline ends. The CDR3 loop spans 13 amino acids. CDR1 and CDR2 (germline): LNHDA, SQIVND (reference sequence). CDR3 nucleotides: TGTGCCAGTAGTATATCAGACACCGGGGAGCTGTTTTTT. It specifies CASSISDTGELFF.

This clonotype was detected many times. This chain joins TRBV15 and TRBJ1-5; D uncertain. CDR1 LNHNV and CDR2 YYDKDF come from the germline V gene (reference sequence). The V end lost 1 base, the J end lost 12 bases, and 19 bases lay between the germline ends. This CDR3 has 15 amino acids. The CDR3 spells CATSRAGRTSDYQHF. In DNA form, the CDR3 reads TGTGCCACCAGCAGAGCCGGCCGGACCTCGGATTACCAGCATTTT.

The gene calls are TRBV29-1 and TRBJ1-1; D possibly corresponds to TRBD1 (5 bases). This CDR3 is 13 amino acids long. The V gene's germline CDR1 is SQVTM and CDR2 ANQGSEA. V was clipped by 2 bases and J by 5 bases, with 12 bases between them. CDR3 bases: TGCAGCGTTGAATCGCAGGGATTTACTGAAGCTTTCTTT. This sequence encodes CSVESQGFTEAFF.

This clonotype was seen many times. The CDR3 DNA reads TGTGCCAGCAGCGGGGGACAGGGACGGAGCACTGAAGCTTTCTTT. This codes for CASSGGQGRSTEAFF. The chain carries TRBV5-4 and TRBJ1-1; 9 bases are a match to TRBD1. The J segment lost 4 bases and the V segment lost 4 bases, leaving 8 bases of the junction unmatched. The germline V gene has CDR1 SGHNT and CDR2 YYREEE (reference sequence). This CDR3 region has 15 residues.

This clonotype was observed a handful of times. Since a much larger clone is just one base distant, this may be a read error. The chain uses TRBV12-3 or TRBV12-4 and TRBJ2-7; D remains ambiguous. Deletions cut 6 bases from V and 7 bases from J, with 16 bases between. CDR3 length equals 13 residues. The CDR3 loop reads CASSRTEVREQYF. CDR3 sequence (DNA): TGTGCCAGCAGCCGGACGGAAGTTCGGGAGCAGTACTTC.